The rows below give T cell receptor beta chains drawn from one sample of a study of blood T cells in healthy people across ages. TCRdb passed the 5' RACE reads through MiXCR, listing each CDR3 protein once. Of 600,000 to 850,000 distinct CDR3 sequences detected, 25% appear once; the ten largest clones hold 9.4%. Another study also made use of these data, one on T cells of mothers and their children.

Material: blood. The receptors were gathered from a boy younger than 18 in good health. The CDR3 runs from the conserved cysteine through the conserved F or W. The order of the fields is D gene, clone size, V gene, CDR3 length, J gene, CDR3 DNA, CDR3 protein. D genes are given only for firm matches. Clone size is not always given. Where it is, it says once, few, many or a class for expanded clones.

D gene: TRBD2; clone size: -; V gene: TRBV6-5; CDR3 length: 21; J gene: TRBJ2-1; CDR3 DNA: TGTGCCAGCAGTTACATGAGCGCGGAGCGGGATTGGGCGAGCTCCTGCAATGAGCAGTTCTTC; CDR3 protein: CASSYMSAERDWASSCNEQFF
D gene: TRBD1; clone size: few; V gene: TRBV29-1; CDR3 length: 15; J gene: TRBJ2-1; CDR3 DNA: TGCAGCGTTGCTGGGACAGAGCACCACATGGATGAGCAGTTCTTC; CDR3 protein: CSVAGTEHHMDEQFF
D gene: TRBD1; clone size: once; V gene: TRBV28; CDR3 length: 14; J gene: TRBJ1-1; CDR3 DNA: TGTGCCAGCAGCCGGGACAGGGGTTTGGCTGAAGCTTTCTTT; CDR3 protein: CASSRDRGLAEAFF
D gene: -; clone size: -; V gene: TRBV2; CDR3 length: 16; J gene: TRBJ2-5; CDR3 DNA: TGTGCCAGCAGCCCTATCATCCGGTACAACCAAGAGACCCAGTACTTC; CDR3 protein: CASSPIIRYNQETQYF
D gene: TRBD1; clone size: -; V gene: TRBV28; CDR3 length: 16; J gene: TRBJ2-5; CDR3 DNA: TGTGCCAGCAGCGAACCAGGGGGCGGTTTGTCAGAGACCCAGTACTTC; CDR3 protein: CASSEPGGGLSETQYF
D gene: -; clone size: -; V gene: TRBV5-1; CDR3 length: 15; J gene: TRBJ2-2; CDR3 DNA: TGCGCCAGCAGCTTGGCTACGGGAGCCCCCGGGGAGCTGTTTTTT; CDR3 protein: CASSLATGAPGELFF
D gene: -; clone size: few; V gene: TRBV11-2; CDR3 length: 18; J gene: TRBJ2-7; CDR3 DNA: TGTGCCAGCAGCTTAGGGGCCCCGGCCGTCGTCAGCTCCTACGAGCAGTACTTC; CDR3 protein: CASSLGAPAVVSSYEQYF
D gene: -; clone size: many; V gene: TRBV7-8; CDR3 length: 13; J gene: TRBJ2-3; CDR3 DNA: TGTGCCAGCAGCTTCGGGAGTGGAGATACGCAGTATTTT; CDR3 protein: CASSFGSGDTQYF
D gene: -; clone size: -; V gene: TRBV5-4; CDR3 length: 15; J gene: TRBJ1-4; CDR3 DNA: TGTGCCAGCAGCTCCGGTGGAGGCCCTAAAGACAAACTGTTTTTT; CDR3 protein: CASSSGGGPKDKLFF
D gene: TRBD1; clone size: -; V gene: TRBV2; CDR3 length: 14; J gene: TRBJ2-7; CDR3 DNA: TGTGCCAGCAGTGACTACAGGGGGCAATTCGAGCAGTACTTC; CDR3 protein: CASSDYRGQFEQYF
D gene: -; clone size: -; V gene: TRBV11-2; CDR3 length: 14; J gene: TRBJ2-5; CDR3 DNA: TGTGCCAGCAGCATGGACAGAAGCCAAGAGACCCAGTACTTC; CDR3 protein: CASSMDRSQETQYF
D gene: -; clone size: few; V gene: TRBV6-5; CDR3 length: 12; J gene: TRBJ2-5; CDR3 DNA: TGTGCCAGCAGTAGCGTGAAAGAGACCCAGTACTTC; CDR3 protein: CASSSVKETQYF
D gene: TRBD2; clone size: few; V gene: TRBV7-9; CDR3 length: 15; J gene: TRBJ2-3; CDR3 DNA: TGTGCCAGCAGCCCGCTTACTAGCGGTCCGGATACGCAGTATTTT; CDR3 protein: CASSPLTSGPDTQYF
D gene: -; clone size: few; V gene: TRBV25-1; CDR3 length: 15; J gene: TRBJ2-2; CDR3 DNA: TGTGCCAGCAGTGAAAGGCAGGGGAACACCGGGGAGCTGTTTTTT; CDR3 protein: CASSERQGNTGELFF
D gene: -; clone size: -; V gene: TRBV7-8; CDR3 length: 15; J gene: TRBJ2-1; CDR3 DNA: TGTGCCAGCAGCTTAGCCCTAGGGTTAGGAAATGAGCAGTTCTTC; CDR3 protein: CASSLALGLGNEQFF
D gene: TRBD1; clone size: -; V gene: TRBV9; CDR3 length: 15; J gene: TRBJ2-7; CDR3 DNA: TGTGCCAGCAGCGCGGACAGGGGATGGGCCTACGAGCAGTACTTC; CDR3 protein: CASSADRGWAYEQYF
D gene: TRBD2; clone size: -; V gene: TRBV6-5; CDR3 length: 16; J gene: TRBJ2-3; CDR3 DNA: TGTGCCAGCAGCCGGACTAGCGGGGGGGCCAGAGATACGCAGTATTTT; CDR3 protein: CASSRTSGGARDTQYF
D gene: -; clone size: once; V gene: TRBV27; CDR3 length: 13; J gene: TRBJ2-2; CDR3 DNA: TGTGCCAGCAGTTTAATGGCGGCCGGGGAGCTGTTTTTT; CDR3 protein: CASSLMAAGELFF
D gene: -; clone size: -; V gene: TRBV7-8; CDR3 length: 14; J gene: TRBJ2-4; CDR3 DNA: TGTGCCAGCAGCCTAAAGGGAACCAAAAACATTCAGTACTTC; CDR3 protein: CASSLKGTKNIQYF
D gene: -; clone size: -; V gene: TRBV18; CDR3 length: 14; J gene: TRBJ1-2; CDR3 DNA: TGTGCCAGCTCATTGCCCGGTGTCCTCTATGGCTACACCTTC; CDR3 protein: CASSLPGVLYGYTF
D gene: -; clone size: -; V gene: TRBV11-2; CDR3 length: 15; J gene: TRBJ1-5; CDR3 DNA: TGTGCCAGCAGCTTAGCCCCAGCTAGTAATCAGCCCCAGCATTTT; CDR3 protein: CASSLAPASNQPQHF
D gene: -; clone size: many; V gene: TRBV5-1; CDR3 length: 11; J gene: TRBJ2-5; CDR3 DNA: TGCGCCAGCAGCTTCGGTGGGACCCAGTACTTC; CDR3 protein: CASSFGGTQYF
D gene: -; clone size: -; V gene: TRBV10-3; CDR3 length: 14; J gene: TRBJ2-4; CDR3 DNA: TGTGCCATCAGTGAGTCTACGGGGAATAACATTCAGTACTTC; CDR3 protein: CAISESTGNNIQYF
D gene: -; clone size: -; V gene: TRBV29-1; CDR3 length: 12; J gene: TRBJ1-1; CDR3 DNA: TGCAGCGTTGTAATATGGAGCGCTGAAGCTTTCTTT; CDR3 protein: CSVVIWSAEAFF